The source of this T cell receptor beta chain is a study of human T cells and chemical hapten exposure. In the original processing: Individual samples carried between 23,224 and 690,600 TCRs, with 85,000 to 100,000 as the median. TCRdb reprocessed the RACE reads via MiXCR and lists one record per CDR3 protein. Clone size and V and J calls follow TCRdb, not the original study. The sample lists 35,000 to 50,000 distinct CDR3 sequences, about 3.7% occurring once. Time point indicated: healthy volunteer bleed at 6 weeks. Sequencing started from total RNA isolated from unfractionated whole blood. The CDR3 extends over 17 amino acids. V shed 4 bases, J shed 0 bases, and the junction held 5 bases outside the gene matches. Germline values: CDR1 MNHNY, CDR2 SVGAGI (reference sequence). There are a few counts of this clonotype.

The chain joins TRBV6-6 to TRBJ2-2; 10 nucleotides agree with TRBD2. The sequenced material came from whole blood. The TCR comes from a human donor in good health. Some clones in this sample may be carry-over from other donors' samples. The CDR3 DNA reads TGTGCCAGCAGTTTCCCTAGCGGGAGCGCGAACACCGGGGAGCTGTTTTTT. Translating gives CASSFPSGSANTGELFF.